This entry describes one T cell receptor beta chain. Its target is not known. The sample is drawn from a study of CD8+ T cells in alopecia areata. General study findings and limits: Affected scalp, especially in alopecia totalis/universalis, had a higher clonality than normal scalp did.

As the sequencing template, cDNA was produced by extracting RNA and reverse transcribing it. Profiled with immunoSEQ multiplex PCR; TCRdb holds only in-frame clones, not every one. The sample consists of a few hundred thousand clones, approximately 53% of them appearing once. Germline V gene sequence: CDR1 SGHAT, CDR2 FQNNGV. CDR3 length equals 14 residues. V was shortened by 4 bases and J by 6 bases, with 14 bases between the two germline ends. V usage is TRBV11-2 and J usage is TRBJ2-3; D unclear. This TCR was recovered from a human donor in good health. The sample was CD8+ T cells sorted from blood. CDR3 sequence reads: CASSSPAMGDTQYF. The CDR3 DNA reads as TGTGCCAGCAGCTCTCCCGCTATGGGTGATACGCAGTATTTT.